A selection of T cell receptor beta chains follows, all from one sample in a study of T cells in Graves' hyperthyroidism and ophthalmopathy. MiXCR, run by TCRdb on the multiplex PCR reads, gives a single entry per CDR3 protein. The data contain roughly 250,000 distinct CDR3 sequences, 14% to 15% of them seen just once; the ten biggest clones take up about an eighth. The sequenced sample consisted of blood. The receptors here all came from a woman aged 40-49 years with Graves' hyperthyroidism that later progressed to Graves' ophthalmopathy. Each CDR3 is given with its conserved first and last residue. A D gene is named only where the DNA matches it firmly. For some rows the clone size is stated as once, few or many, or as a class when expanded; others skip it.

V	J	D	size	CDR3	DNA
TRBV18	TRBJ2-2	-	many	CASSRSGRTNTGELFF	TGTGCCAGCTCACGGTCGGGACGGACGAACACCGGGGAGCTGTTTTTT
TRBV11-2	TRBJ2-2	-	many	CASSLYQTNTGELFF	TGTGCCAGCAGCTTATACCAGACGAACACCGGGGAGCTGTTTTTT
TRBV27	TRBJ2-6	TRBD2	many	CASSFLLAGLSGANVLTF	TGTGCCAGCAGTTTTCTGCTAGCGGGCCTCTCTGGGGCCAACGTCCTGACTTTC
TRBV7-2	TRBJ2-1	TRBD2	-	CASSLTSGRAGNEQFF	TGTGCCAGCAGCTTAACTAGCGGGAGGGCCGGCAATGAGCAGTTCTTC
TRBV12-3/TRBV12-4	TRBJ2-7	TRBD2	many	CASSSRLAGSSYEQYF	TGTGCCAGCAGTTCACGACTAGCGGGGTCCTCCTACGAGCAGTACTTC
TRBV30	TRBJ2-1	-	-	CAWRRTVEQFF	TGTGCCTGGAGAAGGACTGTTGAGCAGTTCTTC
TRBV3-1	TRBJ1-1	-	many	CASSQGQEAFF	TGTGCCAGCAGCCAAGGACAGGAAGCTTTCTTT
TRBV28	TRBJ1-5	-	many	CASRSNRLPMGNQPQHF	TGTGCCAGCAGATCTAACAGGTTACCCATGGGCAATCAGCCCCAGCATTTT
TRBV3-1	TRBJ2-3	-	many	CASSQAVRTDTQYF	TGTGCCAGCAGCCAAGCGGTGCGAACCGATACGCAGTATTTT
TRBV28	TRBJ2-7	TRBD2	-	CASRLRGDYKAYEQYF	TGTGCCAGCAGATTACGAGGGGACTACAAGGCCTACGAGCAGTACTTC
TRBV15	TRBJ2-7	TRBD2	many	CATSIGREPTYEQYF	TGTGCCACCAGCATTGGGAGGGAACCGACATACGAGCAGTACTTC
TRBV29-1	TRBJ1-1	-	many	CSGIGAVNTEAFF	TGCAGCGGGATAGGGGCGGTGAACACTGAAGCTTTCTTT
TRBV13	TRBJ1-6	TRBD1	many	CASSQGQGNSPLHF	TGTGCCAGCAGCCAGGGACAGGGGAACTCACCCCTCCACTTT
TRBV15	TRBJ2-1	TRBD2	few	CATSRGTSGSSDEQFF	TGTGCCACCAGCAGAGGGACTAGCGGGAGTAGCGATGAGCAGTTCTTC
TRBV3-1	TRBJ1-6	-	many	CASSQQGGNSPLHF	TGTGCCAGCAGCCAACAGGGTGGCAATTCACCCCTCCACTTT
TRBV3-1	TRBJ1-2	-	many	CASSQDPANYGYTF	TGTGCCAGCAGCCAAGATCCAGCTAACTATGGCTACACCTTC
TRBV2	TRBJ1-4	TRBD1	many	CASSDATGGREKLFF	TGTGCCAGCAGTGACGCGACAGGGGGGCGTGAAAAACTGTTTTTT
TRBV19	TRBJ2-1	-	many	CASGSGYNEQFF	TGTGCCAGTGGTAGCGGTTACAATGAGCAGTTCTTC
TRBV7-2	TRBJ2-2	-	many	CASSLGDRDTGELFF	TGTGCCAGCAGCTTAGGGGACCGCGACACCGGGGAGCTGTTTTTT
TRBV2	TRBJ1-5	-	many	CASSARTSNQPQHF	TGTGCCAGCAGCGCCAGGACGAGCAATCAGCCCCAGCATTTT
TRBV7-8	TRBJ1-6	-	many	CASSLDEQGSYNSPLHF	TGTGCCAGCAGCTTAGACGAACAGGGTTCCTATAATTCACCCCTCCACTTT
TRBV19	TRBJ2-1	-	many	CASSIGGVYNEQFF	TGTGCCAGTAGTATCGGTGGAGTTTACAATGAGCAGTTCTTC
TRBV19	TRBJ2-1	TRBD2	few	CASSMSGSRYNEQFF	TGTGCCAGTAGTATGAGCGGGAGTAGGTACAATGAGCAGTTCTTC
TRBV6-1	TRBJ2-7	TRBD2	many	CASSLAGRYYEQYF	TGTGCCAGCAGTTTAGCGGGACGATACTACGAGCAGTACTTC
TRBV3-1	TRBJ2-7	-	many	CASSQSGTDYEQYF	TGTGCCAGCAGCCAATCTGGGACGGATTACGAGCAGTACTTC
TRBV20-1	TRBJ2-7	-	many	CSARGSSYEQYF	TGCAGTGCTAGGGGCAGCTCCTACGAGCAGTACTTC
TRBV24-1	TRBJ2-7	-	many	CATSGQISSYEQYF	TGTGCCACCAGTGGACAGATCAGCTCCTACGAGCAGTACTTC
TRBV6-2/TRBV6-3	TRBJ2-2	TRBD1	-	CASSYWGQRANTGELFF	TGTGCCAGCAGTTACTGGGGACAGCGCGCGAACACCGGGGAGCTGTTTTTT
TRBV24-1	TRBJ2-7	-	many	CATSSAGKQGSNEQYF	TGTGCCACCAGTTCTGCCGGGAAACAGGGATCCAACGAGCAGTACTTC
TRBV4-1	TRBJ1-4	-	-	CASSQVGMGEKLFF	TGCGCCAGCAGCCAAGTAGGGATGGGTGAAAAACTGTTTTTT
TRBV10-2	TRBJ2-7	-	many	CASSESAGNEQYF	TGCGCCAGCAGTGAGTCCGCAGGGAACGAGCAGTACTTC
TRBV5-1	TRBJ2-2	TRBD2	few	CASSLAGGSGTGELFF	TGCGCCAGCAGCTTGGCCGGCGGGAGCGGCACCGGGGAGCTGTTTTTT
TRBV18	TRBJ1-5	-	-	CASSPNTNSNQPQHF	TGTGCCAGCTCACCTAACACGAATAGCAATCAGCCCCAGCATTTT
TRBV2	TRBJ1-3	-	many	CASGPYGNTIYF	TGTGCCAGCGGCCCTTACGGAAACACCATATATTTT
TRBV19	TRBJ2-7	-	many	CASSLTQDEQYF	TGTGCCAGTAGTTTAACTCAGGACGAGCAGTACTTC
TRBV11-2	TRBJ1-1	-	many	CASSLHLTWNTEAFF	TGTGCCAGCAGCTTACACCTTACATGGAACACTGAAGCTTTCTTT
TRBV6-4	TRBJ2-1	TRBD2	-	CASSDSGSGREEQFF	TGTGCCAGCAGTGACTCTGGTAGCGGGAGGGAGGAGCAGTTCTTC
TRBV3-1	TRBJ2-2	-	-	CASMGVIAGELFF	TGTGCCAGTATGGGGGTGATTGCCGGGGAGCTGTTTTTT
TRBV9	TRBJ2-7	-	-	CASSLNPTRDAAYEQYF	TGTGCCAGCAGCCTAAACCCCACCCGGGACGCCGCCTACGAGCAGTACTTC
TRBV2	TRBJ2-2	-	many	CASSDLAPNTGELFF	TGTGCCAGCAGTGACCTAGCGCCGAACACCGGGGAGCTGTTTTTT
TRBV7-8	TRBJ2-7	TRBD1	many	CASSTGQGSYEQYF	TGTGCCAGCAGCACCGGACAGGGCTCCTACGAGCAGTACTTC
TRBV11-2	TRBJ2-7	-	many	CASSLDTYSYEQYF	TGTGCCAGCAGCTTAGACACCTACTCCTACGAGCAGTACTTC
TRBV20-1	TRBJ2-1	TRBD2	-	CSANSGTSSYNEQFF	TGCAGTGCTAATAGCGGGACTAGCTCCTACAATGAGCAGTTCTTC
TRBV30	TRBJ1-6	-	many	CAWRAEGLSPLHF	TGTGCCTGGCGGGCCGAGGGCCTGTCACCCCTCCACTTT
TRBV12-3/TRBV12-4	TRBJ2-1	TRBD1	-	CASTSPTGAAYNEQFF	TGTGCCAGCACGAGCCCGACAGGGGCGGCCTACAATGAGCAGTTCTTC
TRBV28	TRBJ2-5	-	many	CASSRGQQETQYF	TGTGCCAGCAGTCGCGGACAGCAAGAGACCCAGTACTTC
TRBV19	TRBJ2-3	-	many	CASSIGGFDTQYF	TGTGCCAGTAGTATTGGGGGATTCGATACGCAGTATTTT